Described below is a single T cell receptor (beta chain) sequence and its context. The antigen it recognizes is unknown. One base away there is no much larger clone; base qualities are not given. Sequencing was carried out with an Illumina HiSeq 2500. Quantitative 5'-RACE with molecular barcodes was used to prepare TCR beta libraries. The published analysis was carried out like this. A new computational method based on a probabilistic model of VDJ rearrangement was used to identify disease-linked TCR variants. TCRdb reworked the public reads: Q25 trimming with fastp, MiXCR clone assembly, productive beta chains retained. Identical CDR3 proteins give one entry, which carries the most common genes and DNA. TCRdb, rather than the study authors, made the V and J calls. The sample includes under 850,000 distinct CDR3 sequences, with 19% observed a single time. In total, the top ten clones hold around 20% of the sample.

Taken from the germline V gene, the CDR1 and CDR2 loops are SGHRS and YFSETQ. V is pared back by 5 bases and J by 4 bases, with 16 bases lying between the germline termini. Measured from the cysteine to the phenylalanine, the CDR3 is 14 residues long. Only the CDR3 portion is preserved as DNA: 42 bases, with reading frame beginning at the first base. This record comes from a study of CD8 T cells in ankylosing spondylitis (dated by TCRdb to 2017 to 2019). About the full investigation: The study profiled T cell receptor beta repertoires in healthy donors and ankylosing spondylitis patients to find disease-linked TCR variants. Peripheral blood samples were taken, and synovial fluid was additionally collected from ankylosing spondylitis patients. The full study cohort was made up of about two dozen ankylosing spondylitis patients and 108 healthy donors. What the work shows at the level of the full study, not this receptor alone: The disease-linked clones were reported to be significantly enriched in matched synovial fluid samples from ankylosing spondylitis patients. The disease-linked clones showed a CD8+ phenotype and occurred at relatively low frequencies in peripheral blood. A TCR beta motif made up of several highly homologous amino acid variants appeared to be characteristic of blood from ankylosing spondylitis patients. Some motif variants had previously been reported in the synovial fluid and blood of reactive arthritis patients, which suggests shared mechanisms of disease initiation.

The receptor's source is a male donor with ankylosing spondylitis. The sequence links TRBV5-1 to TRBJ2-7; no D segment can be confidently identified. The specimen was blood, either unsorted or a sorted T cell fraction (not recorded which). The CDR3 reads CASRPAALSYEQYF. The bases are TGCGCCAGCAGGCCCGCGGCGCTGTCTTACGAGCAGTACTTC.